The 19 T cell receptor beta chains in this list originate from one sample, sequenced in a study of persistence of HIV-infected CD4 T cells. Sequencing used immunoSEQ version 4 in survey mode. The table came from immunoSEQ multiplex PCR; TCRdb's copy has only in-frame clones and leaves some out. Of about 48,000 clones in the sample, around 72% were seen once. Stimulation used 10 ug/mL lysate from CMV-infected fibroblasts. CD40L/CD69 double-negative CD45RO-high memory CD4+ T cells were collected. The antigens for these receptors are not known. Sequenced here: CD4+ T cells sorted from PBMCs after roughly 18-hour stimulation, sampled from a patient who received antiretroviral therapy. The origin of the receptors is an adult man with HIV who was CMV-seropositive.

Relative to its sample, this clone is medium-sized. The rearrangement joins TRBV4-2 to TRBJ1-6; TRBD1 is a possible D gene (5 bases). This CDR3 region has 15 residues. Germline CDR1 LGHNA, CDR2 YNFKEQ. With 4 bases removed from V and 9 bases from J, the gap between germline ends came to 16 bases. Written as DNA, the CDR3 is TGTGCCAGCAGCCCCCAGACAGCAGAGACTTCACCCCTCCACTTT. Its protein is CASSPQTAETSPLHF.

This clone was detected a few times. The chain has TRBV29-1 and TRBJ1-2; tentatively, D is TRBD1 (5 bases). This CDR3 spans 12 amino acids. Between the trimmed V and J ends, which lost 6 bases and 9 bases, there was a span of 17 bases. Germline CDR1 SQVTM, CDR2 ANQGSEA. CDR3 nucleotide sequence: TGCAGCGTCTCGATGGGGCCGAGGAGCTACACCTTC. The encoded protein is CSVSMGPRSYTF.

The chain couples TRBV6-5 to TRBJ1-3; 7 bases agree with TRBD1. Per germline, CDR1 MNHEY and CDR2 SVGAGI. After removal of 4 bases from V and 4 bases from J, the junction contained 4 bases not matched to a gene. The CDR3 is made up of 14 amino acids. CDR3 nucleotides: TGTGCCAGCAGTTCGACAGGGAAAGGAAACACCATATATTTT. This gives the protein CASSSTGKGNTIYF.

DNA of the CDR3: TGTGCCAGCTCAGCCGACATCTATGGCTACACCTTC. Translating gives CASSADIYGYTF. The chain is built from TRBV18 and TRBJ1-2; D remains unclear. The ends were cut back, 5 bases at V and 4 bases at J, with 8 bases in the middle. The CDR3 contains 12 residues. Germline-derived CDR1 and CDR2 are KGHSH and LQKENI. Full variable domain (missing parts from reference TRBV18 and TRBJ1-2): NAGVMQNPRHLVRRRGQEARLRCSPMKGHSHVYWYRQLPEEGLKFMVYLQKENIIDESGMPKERFSAEFPKEGPSILRIQQVVRGDSAAYFCASSADIYGYTFGSGTRLTVV.

The rearrangement uses TRBV18 and TRBJ2-7, with D possibly TRBD1 on 6 matching bases. This CDR3 spans 12 amino acids. Trimming cost V 5 bases and J 6 bases, with 11 bases left between them. Germline V gene lookup returns CDR1 KGHSH and CDR2 LQKENI. The CDR3 DNA follows: TGTGCCAGCTCAACGACAGGAGGCGAGCAGTACTTC. It translates to CASSTTGGEQYF.

The chain couples TRBV6-1 to TRBJ1-6; D is unresolved. In germline, CDR1 is MNHNS, CDR2 SASEGT. The CDR3 covers 15 residues. Trimming cost V 7 bases and J 0 bases, with 10 bases left between them. The CDR3 DNA sequence: TGTGCCAGCACGCGGGAGAGCTCCTATAATTCACCCCTCCACTTT. Translation gives CASTRESSYNSPLHF.

This rearrangement joins TRBV10-3 to TRBJ1-1, with 7 bases lining up with TRBD1. Looked up from germline, CDR1 is ENHRY and CDR2 is SYGVKD. The CDR3 is 14 amino acids. V shed 5 bases and J 3 bases; nucleotides not matched to a gene: 6. The DNA of the CDR3 is TGTGCCATCAGTAGACAGGGAACGGACACTGAAGCTTTCTTT. Translating gives CAISRQGTDTEAFF.

V gene TRBV6-5 combines with J gene TRBJ2-3; D gene ambiguous. Germline CDR1 reads MNHEY; CDR2 reads SVGAGI. This CDR3 comprises 11 residues. Trimming removed 4 bases from V and 5 bases from J, with 4 bases in between. The DNA of the CDR3 is TGTGCCAGCAGTTTGAGAGATACGCAGTATTTT. The encoded protein is CASSLRDTQYF.

The CDR3 DNA follows: TGCAGCGCGGCAGGGACTGCCTCCACAGATACGCAGTATTTT. Translated: CSAAGTASTDTQYF. The chain is built from TRBV29-1 and TRBJ2-3; a weak D match, TRBD2 (6 bases). Germline V lookup: CDR1 SQVTM, CDR2 ANQGSEA. V was trimmed by 7 bases and J by 2 bases, leaving 16 bases between them. The CDR3 totals 14 residues.

The chain links TRBV5-6 to TRBJ2-5; perhaps TRBD1 as D (6 bases). V was clipped by 1 base and J by 4 bases, with 11 bases between them. Per the germline V gene, CDR1 is SGHDT and CDR2 is YYEEEE. CDR3 length: 14 amino acids. The CDR3 sequence is CASSLPTGIETQYF. The DNA for the CDR3 is TGTGCCAGCAGCTTGCCTACAGGGATAGAGACCCAGTACTTC. Complete variable domain (other parts from reference TRBV5-6 and TRBJ2-5): DAGVTQSPTHLIKTRGQQVTLRCSPKSGHDTVSWYQQALGQGPQFIFQYYEEEERQRGNFPDRFSGHQFPNYSSELNVNALLLGDSALYLCASSLPTGIETQYFGPGTRLLVL.

The chain employs TRBV5-1 and TRBJ2-3, with D perhaps TRBD1 (5 bases). V lost 1 base and J 5 bases, leaving 8 bases between the germline ends. CDR1 SGHRS and CDR2 YFSETQ come from the germline V gene. CDR3 length: 13 residues. The CDR3 reads CASSLIRGDTQYF. CDR3 coding DNA: TGCGCCAGCAGCTTGATTAGGGGAGATACGCAGTATTTT.

By sample share, this clone is medium-sized. The chain employs TRBV29-1 and TRBJ2-2, with 9 nucleotides matching TRBD1. Germline-derived CDR1 and CDR2 are SQVTM and ANQGSEA. The CDR3 extends over 16 amino acids. After removal of 7 bases from V and 1 base from J, the junction contained 10 bases not matched to a gene. Written as DNA, the CDR3 is TGCAGCGCGAGCAAGGACAGGGGCCGGAACACCGGGGAGCTGTTTTTT. Translated, it gives CSASKDRGRNTGELFF.

CDR3: CASAPGSVTSTDTQYF. In DNA form, the CDR3 reads TGTGCCAGTGCACCGGGATCAGTAACTAGCACAGATACGCAGTATTTT. The gene calls are TRBV19 and TRBJ2-3, with D perhaps matching TRBD2 (5 bases). The CDR3 has 16 residues. Trimming took off 8 bases at V and 0 bases at J, with 18 bases between the two ends. The germline V gene encodes CDR1 LNHDA and CDR2 SQIVND (reference sequence).

The chain carries TRBV30 and TRBJ2-7; 8 bases agree with TRBD1. The V gene's germline CDR1 is GTSNPN and CDR2 SVGIG (reference sequence). There are 15 residues in the CDR3. With V trimmed by 0 bases and J by 5 bases, 9 bases remained unmatched. CDR3 coding DNA: TGTGCCTGGAGTGTACCCGGACAGGGCATCCACGAGCAGTACTTC. It specifies CAWSVPGQGIHEQYF.

This clone was detected only once. The gene calls are TRBV18 and TRBJ1-1; TRBD1 matches 9 bases. This CDR3 has 15 amino acids. Germline CDR1 reads KGHSH; CDR2 reads LQKENI. V gave up 5 bases and J gave up 3 bases; unmatched junction bases: 7. CDR3 sequence reads: CASSLQGARYTEAFF. As DNA, the CDR3 is TGTGCCAGCTCATTACAGGGGGCGCGGTACACTGAAGCTTTCTTT.

In regard to this clone: This sample also contains other DNA sequences that code for the same CDR3. This sequence joins TRBV3-1 (or the pseudogene TRBV3-2) and TRBJ2-1; TRBD1 matches 8 bases. Trimming at V came to 3 bases and at J to 2 bases, leaving 3 bases not matched to a gene. CDR1 and CDR2 from the germline V gene are LGHDT and YNNKEL (reference sequence). The CDR3 extends over 15 amino acids. CDR3 loop: CASSQWTGTYNEQFF. For the CDR3, the DNA is TGTGCCAGCAGCCAGTGGACAGGGACCTACAATGAGCAGTTCTTC.

V usage is TRBV2 and J usage is TRBJ2-7; unclear D gene. With 6 bases removed from V and 2 bases from J, the gap between germline ends came to 11 bases. The CDR3 is 13 amino acids. CDR1 is SNHLY, CDR2 FYNNEI, per germline. CDR3: CASRGFDTYEQYF. CDR3 sequence (DNA): TGTGCCAGCAGGGGGTTCGATACCTACGAGCAGTACTTC.

The chain carries TRBV7-3 and TRBJ2-3; no reliable D call. This CDR3 is built from 11 residues. CDR1 and CDR2 from the germline V gene are SGHTA and FQGTGA. Between the trimmed V and J ends, which lost 3 bases and 4 bases, there was a span of 2 bases. The CDR3 protein is CASSLSDTQYF. CDR3 sequence (DNA): TGTGCCAGCAGCTTGTCAGATACGCAGTATTTT.

This chain connects TRBV15 to TRBJ2-7; 7 nucleotides match TRBD1. Trimming at V came to 1 base and at J to 2 bases, leaving 2 bases not matched to a gene. Germline loops: CDR1 LNHNV, CDR2 YYDKDF (reference sequence). This CDR3 comprises 14 residues. CDR3 nucleotides: TGTGCCACCAGCAGAGGGGGACAGACCTACGAGCAGTACTTC. This gives the protein CATSRGGQTYEQYF.